This T cell receptor beta chain comes out of a study of Ad26.COV2.S vaccination and SARS-CoV-2 variants. Study summary: In the study, Ad26.COV2.S was injected intramuscularly once, or twice 56 days apart. General study findings and limits: Reports say spike-specific CD8+ and CD4+ T cell responses covered substantial breadth after vaccination.

The CDR3 totals 15 residues. Trimming stripped 5 bases from V and 1 base from J, with 16 bases between. A note on this clone: Its cognate antigen is unknown.

The treatment was: roughly 19 received Ad26.COV2.S at low or high dose, single or two shots; about 5 received placebo; per-sample allocation not given. Day 63 after the first injection of vaccine or placebo was the sampling time. Aged 18-55 years, donor was enrolled in Boston in the early 2020s. Only in-frame clones appear in the TCRdb table, and some are missing; sequencing was by immunoSEQ multiplex PCR. The table has some 480,000 clones, around 90% seen once. The chain employs TRBV5-3 and TRBJ2-7; no firm D call. TRBV5-3 belongs to the ORF category, with a function that is uncertain. This TCR was sampled from a person between 18 and 65 years old who received the Ad26.COV2.S COVID-19 vaccine or a placebo. Sequences were derived from peripheral blood, sampled in a trial of Ad26.COV2.S vaccine versus placebo. The CDR3 sequence: CARRSRVGKSYEQYF. DNA of the CDR3: TGTGCCAGAAGGTCTAGGGTGGGTAAATCCTACGAGCAGTACTTC.